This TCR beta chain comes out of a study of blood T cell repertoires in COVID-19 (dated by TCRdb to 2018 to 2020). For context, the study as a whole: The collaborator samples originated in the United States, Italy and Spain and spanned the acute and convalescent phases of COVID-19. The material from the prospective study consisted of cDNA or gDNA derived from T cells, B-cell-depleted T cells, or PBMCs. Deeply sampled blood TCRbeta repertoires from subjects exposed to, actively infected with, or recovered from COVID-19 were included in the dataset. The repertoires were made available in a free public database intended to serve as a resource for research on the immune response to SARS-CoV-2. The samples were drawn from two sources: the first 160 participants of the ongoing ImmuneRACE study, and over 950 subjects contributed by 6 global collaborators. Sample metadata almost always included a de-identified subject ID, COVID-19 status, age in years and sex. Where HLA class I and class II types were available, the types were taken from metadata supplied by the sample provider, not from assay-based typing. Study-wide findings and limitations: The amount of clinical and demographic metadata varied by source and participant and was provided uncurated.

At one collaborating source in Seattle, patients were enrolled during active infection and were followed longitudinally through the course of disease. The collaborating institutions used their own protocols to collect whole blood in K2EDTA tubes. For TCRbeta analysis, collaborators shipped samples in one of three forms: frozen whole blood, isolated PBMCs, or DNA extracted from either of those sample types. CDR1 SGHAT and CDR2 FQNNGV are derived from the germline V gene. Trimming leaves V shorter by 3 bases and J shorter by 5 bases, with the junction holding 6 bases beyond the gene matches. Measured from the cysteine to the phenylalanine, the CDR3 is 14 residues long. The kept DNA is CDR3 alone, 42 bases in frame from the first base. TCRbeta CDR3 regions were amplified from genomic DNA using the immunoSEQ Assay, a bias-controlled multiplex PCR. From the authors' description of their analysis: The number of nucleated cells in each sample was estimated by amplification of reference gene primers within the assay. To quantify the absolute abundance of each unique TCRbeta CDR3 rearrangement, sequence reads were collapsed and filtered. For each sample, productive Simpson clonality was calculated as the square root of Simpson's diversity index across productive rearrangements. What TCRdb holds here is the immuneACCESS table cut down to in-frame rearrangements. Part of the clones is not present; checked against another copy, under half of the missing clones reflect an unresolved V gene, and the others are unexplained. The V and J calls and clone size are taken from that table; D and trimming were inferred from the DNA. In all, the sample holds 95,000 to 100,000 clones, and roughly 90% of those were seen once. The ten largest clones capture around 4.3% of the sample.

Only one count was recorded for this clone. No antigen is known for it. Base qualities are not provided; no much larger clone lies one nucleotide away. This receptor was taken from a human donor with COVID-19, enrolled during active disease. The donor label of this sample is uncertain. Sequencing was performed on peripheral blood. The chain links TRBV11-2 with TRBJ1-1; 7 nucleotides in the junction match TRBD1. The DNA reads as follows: TGTGCCAGCAGCTTTGACAGGGCGGCGACTGAAGCTTTCTTT. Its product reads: CASSFDRAATEAFF.